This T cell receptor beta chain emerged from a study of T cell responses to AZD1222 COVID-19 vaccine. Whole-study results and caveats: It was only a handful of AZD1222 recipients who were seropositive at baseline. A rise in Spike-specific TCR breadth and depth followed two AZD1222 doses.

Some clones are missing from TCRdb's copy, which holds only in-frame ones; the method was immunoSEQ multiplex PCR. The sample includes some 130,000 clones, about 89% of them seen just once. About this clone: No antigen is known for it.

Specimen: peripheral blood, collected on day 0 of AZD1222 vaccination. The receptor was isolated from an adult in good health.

The CDR3 nucleotides are TGTGCCAGCAGCCCGGGACATATGAACACTGAAGCTTTCTTT. Amino acid sequence: CASSPGHMNTEAFF. The chain carries TRBV7-8 and TRBJ1-1, with D maybe TRBD1 (6 bases). Trimming took off 5 bases at V and 0 bases at J, with 10 bases between the two ends. The CDR3 has 14 residues. Germline lookup yields CDR1 SGHVS and CDR2 FQNEAQ.